Sequencing of this T cell receptor beta chain was carried out in a study of blood T cells in healthy people across ages. Overall study findings and caveats: CMV status of donors was unknown, possibly confounding expanded clonotype changes.

PCR was performed a second time for about 7 to 11 cycles using a sample-barcoded 5' primer and a J-beta primer mix. MiXCR was run by TCRdb on the 5' RACE reads, yielding one entry per CDR3 protein. The sample has over a million distinct CDR3 sequences; 35% to 55% are singletons. The study drew donors from healthy Caucasian individuals in Russia aged 6 to 90. This CDR3 has 14 amino acids. Per germline, CDR1 MNHEY and CDR2 SMNVEV (reference sequence). Trimming left V 3 bases short and J 1 base short, with 10 bases between. This clonotype was observed a few times. The antigen is unknown. The TCR was taken from a woman in her sixties or seventies in good health. The sample comprised blood. V usage is TRBV27 and J usage is TRBJ2-7; D remains ambiguous. CDR3 sequence (DNA): TGTGCCAGCAGTTTCGGGCGTATGTCCTACGAGCAGTACTTC. This encodes CASSFGRMSYEQYF.